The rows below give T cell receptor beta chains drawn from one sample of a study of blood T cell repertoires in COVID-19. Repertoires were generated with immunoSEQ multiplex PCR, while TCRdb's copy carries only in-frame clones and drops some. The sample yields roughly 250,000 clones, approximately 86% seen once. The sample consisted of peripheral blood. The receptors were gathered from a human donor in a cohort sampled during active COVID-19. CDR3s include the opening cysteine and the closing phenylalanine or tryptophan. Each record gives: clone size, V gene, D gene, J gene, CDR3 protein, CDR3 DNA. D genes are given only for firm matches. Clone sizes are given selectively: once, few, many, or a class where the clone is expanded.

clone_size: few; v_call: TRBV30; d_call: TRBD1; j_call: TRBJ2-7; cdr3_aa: CAWSTGTGSYEQYF; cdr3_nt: TGTGCCTGGAGTACGGGGACAGGGTCCTACGAGCAGTACTTC
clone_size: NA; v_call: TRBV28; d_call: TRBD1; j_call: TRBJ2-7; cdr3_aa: CASTLGQLTSREQYF; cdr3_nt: TGTGCCAGCACCCTGGGACAGCTCACTTCTCGCGAGCAGTACTTC
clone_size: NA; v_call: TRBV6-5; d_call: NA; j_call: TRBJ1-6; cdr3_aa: CASSYSLRSPLHF; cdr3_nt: TGTGCCAGCAGTTACTCTCTACGTTCACCCCTCCACTTT
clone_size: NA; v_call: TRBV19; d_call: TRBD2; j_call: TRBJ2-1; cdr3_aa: CASSILGGAFYEQFF; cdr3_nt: TGTGCCAGTAGTATTCTCGGGGGGGCCTTCTATGAGCAGTTCTTC
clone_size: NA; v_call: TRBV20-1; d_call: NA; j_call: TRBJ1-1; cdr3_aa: CSARDRAEAFF; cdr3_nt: TGCAGTGCTAGAGACAGGGCTGAAGCTTTCTTT
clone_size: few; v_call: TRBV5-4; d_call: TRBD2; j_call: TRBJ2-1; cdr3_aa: CASSPGASGGAFNEQFF; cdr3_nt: TGTGCCAGCAGCCCTGGCGCTAGCGGGGGGGCTTTCAATGAGCAGTTCTTC
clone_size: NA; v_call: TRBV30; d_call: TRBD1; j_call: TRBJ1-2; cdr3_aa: CAWSRQGAVGYTF; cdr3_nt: TGTGCCTGGAGCAGACAGGGAGCCGTTGGCTACACCTTC
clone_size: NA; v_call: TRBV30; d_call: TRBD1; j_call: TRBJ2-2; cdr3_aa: CAWSVQGTGIMKLFF; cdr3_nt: TGTGCCTGGAGTGTACAGGGGACAGGAATAATGAAGCTGTTTTTT
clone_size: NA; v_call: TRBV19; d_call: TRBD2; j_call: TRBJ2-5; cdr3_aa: CASSIVGFAGVGETQYF; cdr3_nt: TGTGCCAGTAGTATAGTGGGATTCGCGGGAGTGGGAGAGACCCAGTACTTC
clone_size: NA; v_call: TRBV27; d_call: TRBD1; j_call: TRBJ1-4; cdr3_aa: CASSLSLGTGAEKLFF; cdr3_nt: TGTGCCAGCAGTTTAAGTTTAGGGACAGGGGCTGAAAAACTGTTTTTT
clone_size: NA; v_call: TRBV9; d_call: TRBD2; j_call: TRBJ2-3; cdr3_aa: CASSVLAGPTDTQYF; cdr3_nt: TGTGCCAGCAGCGTTTTAGCGGGCCCCACAGATACGCAGTATTTT
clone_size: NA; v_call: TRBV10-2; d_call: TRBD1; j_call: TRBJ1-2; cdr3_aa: CASSERGQDYGYTF; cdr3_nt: TGCGCCAGCAGTGAGAGGGGACAGGACTATGGCTACACCTTC
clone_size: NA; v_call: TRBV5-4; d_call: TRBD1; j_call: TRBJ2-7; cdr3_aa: CASSLVRDSYEQYF; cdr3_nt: TGTGCCAGCAGCTTGGTCCGGGACAGCTACGAGCAGTACTTC
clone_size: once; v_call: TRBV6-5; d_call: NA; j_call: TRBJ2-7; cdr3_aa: CASSSNREQYF; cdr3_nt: TGTGCCAGCAGTTCCAATCGGGAGCAGTACTTC
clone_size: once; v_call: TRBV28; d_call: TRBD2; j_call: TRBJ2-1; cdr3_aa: CASSLNPAGGYNEQFF; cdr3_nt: TGTGCCAGCAGTCTCAACCCAGCGGGAGGCTACAATGAGCAGTTCTTC
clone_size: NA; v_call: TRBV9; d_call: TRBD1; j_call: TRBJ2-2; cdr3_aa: CASSGGTAANTGELFF; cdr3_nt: TGTGCCAGCAGCGGGGGGACAGCCGCGAACACCGGGGAGCTGTTTTTT
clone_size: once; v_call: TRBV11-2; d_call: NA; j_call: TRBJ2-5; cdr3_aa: CASSLRDIQETQYF; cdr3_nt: TGTGCCAGCAGCTTACGGGACATTCAAGAGACCCAGTACTTC
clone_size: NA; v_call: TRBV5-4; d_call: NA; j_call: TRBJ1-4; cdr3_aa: CASSLRGEKLFF; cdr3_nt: TGTGCCAGCAGCTTAAGGGGTGAAAAACTGTTTTTT
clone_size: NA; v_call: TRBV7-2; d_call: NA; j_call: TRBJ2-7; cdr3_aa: CASSLTMGRQAYGQYF; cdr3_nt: TGTGCCAGCAGCCTAACTATGGGGAGACAGGCATATGGGCAGTACTTC
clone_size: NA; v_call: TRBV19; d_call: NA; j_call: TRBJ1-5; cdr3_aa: CASSISGEGQPQHF; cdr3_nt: TGTGCCAGTAGTATCTCGGGGGAGGGTCAGCCCCAGCATTTT
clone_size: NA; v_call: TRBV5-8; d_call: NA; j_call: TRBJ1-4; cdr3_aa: CASSSKGATNEKLFF; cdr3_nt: TGTGCCAGCAGCTCAAAAGGAGCAACTAATGAAAAACTGTTTTTT
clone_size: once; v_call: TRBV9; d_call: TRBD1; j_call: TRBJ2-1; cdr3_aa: CASSPRTGGYGSYNEQFF; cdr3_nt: TGTGCCAGCAGCCCCCGGACAGGGGGCTATGGCTCCTACAATGAGCAGTTCTTC
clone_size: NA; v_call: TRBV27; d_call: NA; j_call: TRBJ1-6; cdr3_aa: CASRQGSYNSPLHF; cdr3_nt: TGTGCCAGTCGTCAGGGTTCTTATAATTCACCCCTCCACTTT
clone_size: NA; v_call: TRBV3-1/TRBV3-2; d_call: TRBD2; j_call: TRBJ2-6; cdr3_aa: CASSPEAGAGANVLTF; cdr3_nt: TGTGCCAGCAGCCCGGAGGCGGGGGCTGGGGCCAACGTCCTGACTTTC
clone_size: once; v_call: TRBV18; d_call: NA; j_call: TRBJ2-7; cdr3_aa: CASSPGVSYEQYF; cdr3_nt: TGTGCCAGCTCGCCCGGGGTCTCCTACGAGCAGTACTTC
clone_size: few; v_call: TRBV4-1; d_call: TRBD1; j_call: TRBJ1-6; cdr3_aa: CASSLGQGPPSPLHF; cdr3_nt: TGCGCCAGCAGCCTGGGACAGGGTCCCCCTTCACCCCTCCACTTT